These 9 T cell receptor beta chains originate from one sample sequenced in a study of blood T cell repertoires in COVID-19. Here immunoSEQ multiplex PCR was the method, and the copy in TCRdb shows in-frame clones only, minus some. The sample includes about 90,000 clones, 85% to 95% seen only once; the top ten take less than 2.5%. Sequencing was performed on peripheral blood. These TCRs come from a human donor with active COVID-19. The donor label of this sample is uncertain.

CDR3 protein: CASSKAGRGRTFYNEQFF. Written as DNA, the CDR3 is TGTGCCAGCAGCAAAGCTGGGCGGGGTCGGACCTTCTACAATGAGCAGTTCTTC. V and J are TRBV21-1 and TRBJ2-1; the D call of TRBD2 is as the table states it, not checked on the DNA. TRBV21-1 is a pseudogene locus. The CDR3 extends over 18 amino acids.

J is TRBJ2-1 and V is TRBV10-3, with 8 positions matching TRBD2. The CDR3 runs to 14 residues. Trimming removed 0 bases from V and 7 bases from J; junction bases left unmatched: 2. Germline CDR1 is ENHRY and CDR2 is SYGVKD. The CDR3 is CAISESAGENEQFF. For the CDR3, the DNA is TGTGCCATCAGTGAGTCAGCGGGGGAAAATGAGCAGTTCTTC.

The chain recombines TRBV11-3 with TRBJ2-2, with 8 bases identical to TRBD1. The trim removed 1 base at V and 6 bases at J, leaving 4 bases unmatched. Germline values: CDR1 SGHNT, CDR2 YENEEA. The length of the CDR3 is 15 residues. The CDR3 DNA sequence: TGTGCCAGCAGCTTAGCAGGGGGCGACGCCGGGGAGCTGTTTTTT. Encoded protein: CASSLAGGDAGELFF.

This chain joins TRBV29-1 and TRBJ1-4, with D possibly TRBD1 on 6 matching bases. The CDR3 is made up of 13 amino acids. Germline V gene lookup returns CDR1 SQVTM and CDR2 ANQGSEA. V was pared by 6 bases and J by 1 base, with 9 bases between. CDR3 sequence: CSVLQGTNEKLFF. The CDR3 nucleotides are TGCAGCGTGCTACAGGGAACTAATGAAAAACTGTTTTTT.

This rearrangement joins TRBV2 to TRBJ1-5; 7 bases match TRBD1. Germline CDR1 and CDR2: SNHLY and FYNNEI. V shed 6 bases and J 5 bases; nucleotides not matched to a gene: 16. The CDR3 is made up of 17 amino acids. The CDR3 bases are TGTGCCAGCAGCTTCGATCAGGGGGTTGGAGAAGATCAGCCCCAGCATTTT. It translates to CASSFDQGVGEDQPQHF.

The J gene is TRBJ1-1, the V gene TRBV5-1; perhaps TRBD1 as D (5 bases). The CDR3 loop spans 13 amino acids. Trimming left V 3 bases short and J 6 bases short, with 12 bases between. From germline, CDR1 is SGHRS and CDR2 YFSETQ. CDR3 bases: TGCGCCAGCAGCTCCCCAGGGCGCCCTGAAGCTTTCTTT. Translation: CASSSPGRPEAFF.

The chain combines TRBV13 with TRBJ2-7; D unclear. Germline CDR1 reads PRHDT; CDR2 reads FYEKMQ (reference sequence). V dropped 5 bases and J dropped 1 base, with 6 bases sitting between them. CDR3 length: 12 residues. The CDR3 reads CASSPGSYEQYF. The CDR3 nucleotides are TGTGCCAGCAGCCCCGGTTCCTACGAGCAGTACTTC. The full variable domain, completed using reference TRBV13 and TRBJ2-7, is AAGVIQSPRHLIKEKRETATLKCYPIPRHDTVYWYQQGPGQDPQFLISFYEKMQSDKGSIPDRFSAQQFSDYHSELNMSSLELGDSALYFCASSPGSYEQYFGPGTRLTVT.

This clone appeared once. This chain connects TRBV5-1 to TRBJ1-1; TRBD1 aligns across 8 bases. Losses at the gene ends were 3 bases for V and 5 bases for J; bases not matched to a gene: 6. The CDR3 sequence is 14 residues long. Germline V lookup: CDR1 SGHRS, CDR2 YFSETQ. The CDR3 DNA is TGCGCCAGCAGCTCATCGACAGGGGATACTGAAGCTTTCTTT. Protein: CASSSSTGDTEAFF.

V usage is TRBV19 and J usage is TRBJ2-5; 14 bases are a match to TRBD2. V lost 8 bases, J lost 2 bases, and 1 base stayed unmatched. CDR1 is LNHDA and CDR2 is SQIVND in the germline V gene (reference sequence). This CDR3 spans 14 amino acids. The CDR3 protein is CASGTSGGQETQYF. The CDR3 nucleotides read TGTGCCAGTGGGACTAGCGGGGGTCAAGAGACCCAGTACTTC.